The source of this T cell receptor (beta chain) is a study of blood T cell repertoires in COVID-19 (TCRdb year 2020). With respect to the entire study: The collaborator samples originated in the United States, Italy and Spain and spanned the acute and convalescent phases of COVID-19. The material from the prospective study consisted of cDNA or gDNA derived from T cells, B-cell-depleted T cells, or PBMCs. The dataset comprised deeply sampled blood TCRbeta repertoires from subjects exposed to, actively infected with, or recovered from COVID-19. The repertoires were made available in a free public database intended to serve as a resource for research on the immune response to SARS-CoV-2. Samples came from the ongoing ImmuneRACE study (first 160 participants) plus 1,254 subjects from 6 global collaborators. A de-identified subject ID, COVID-19 status, age in years and sex were almost always included in the sample metadata. HLA class I and class II types, where available, came from metadata supplied by the sample provider rather than from assay-based typing. Study-wide conclusions, independent of this receptor: The amount of clinical and demographic metadata varied by source and participant and was provided uncurated.

The CDR3, from cysteine to phenylalanine, totals 12 residues. The DNA shown is the 36-base CDR3, in frame from base 1. V loses 5 bases at its end and J loses 5 bases; junction bases beyond the gene matches: 2. The CDR1 and CDR2 encoded by the germline V gene are MNHEY and SVGAGI. On this clone itself: The antigen it recognizes is unknown. No much larger clone is present one base from it, and per-base qualities are unavailable.

Participants in the prospective study were enrolled through a virtual design, were aged roughly 18 to 100 years, and lived in approximately 24 United States geographic areas. Cohort assignment in the prospective study relied on participant-reported clinical history from a screening survey and a study questionnaire. Mobile phlebotomists in the prospective study collected whole blood, serum and a nasopharyngeal or oropharyngeal swab from every participant. Prospective study participants could optionally give additional blood draws and questionnaires over an approximately 2-month period. Prospective study blood samples were shipped either frozen or at room temperature before DNA extraction. The immunoSEQ Assay, a bias-controlled multiplex PCR, was used to amplify TCRbeta CDR3 regions from genomic DNA. In the paper's pipeline: Nucleated cell counts per sample were estimated from amplification of reference gene primers within the assay. To quantify the absolute abundance of each unique TCRbeta CDR3 rearrangement, sequence reads were collapsed and filtered. For each sample, productive Simpson clonality was calculated as the square root of Simpson's diversity index over productive rearrangements. Not all clones reach the TCRdb copy of this immuneACCESS table, which keeps in-frame sequences only. Checked studies attribute under half of the gap to unresolved V genes and leave the rest unexplained. V, J and clone size derive from that table, while D and trimming were established from the DNA sequence. Present in this sample are over 200,000 clones, approximately 88% of which were seen just once. The top ten clones comprise about 2.5% of the sample.

The sample comprised PBMCs or T cells enriched from blood (not recorded which). The receptor comes from a woman aged 40 to 50 with acute COVID-19. The sequence links TRBV6-5 to TRBJ1-2; TRBD1 lines up with 7 middle nucleotides. In nucleotides, the sequence is TGTGCCAGCAGTCAGACAGGGTATGGCTACACCTTC. Translated, this is CASSQTGYGYTF.